A single sample gave rise to the 12 T cell receptor beta chains below, sequenced in a study of OX40 agonist ivuxolimab in advanced cancers. TCRdb's table, derived via immunoSEQ multiplex PCR, lists solely in-frame clones and lacks some. The profile shows more than 70,000 clones, approximately 92% of them singletons. Sequencing used CD4+ or CD8+ T cells sorted from blood, obtained in a trial of the OX40 agonist ivuxolimab. Receptors were obtained from an adult with an advanced solid tumor such as melanoma, head and neck, liver or kidney cancer.

The rearrangement links TRBV7-2 to TRBJ2-3; the match to TRBD2 covers 9 bases. The germline CDR1 and CDR2 sequences are SGHTA and FQGNSA. The V segment lost 1 base and the J segment 7 bases; nucleotides outside the gene matches: 9. The CDR3 totals 16 residues. CDR3 nucleotide sequence: TGTGCCAGCAGCTTAGTAGCGGGAGAGGGTCCCCATACGCAGTATTTT. This sequence encodes CASSLVAGEGPHTQYF. The full variable domain, completed using reference TRBV7-2 and TRBJ2-3, is GAGVSQSPSNKVTEKGKDVELRCDPISGHTALYWYRQSLGQGLEFLIYFQGNSAPDKSGLPSDRFSAERTGGSVSTLTIQRTQQEDSAVYLCASSLVAGEGPHTQYFGPGTRLTVL.

This chain uses TRBV9 with TRBJ2-5; D call uncertain. This CDR3 spans 14 amino acids. V was trimmed by 0 bases and J by 3 bases, leaving 9 bases between them. The germline gives CDR1 SGDLS, CDR2 YYNGEE. CDR3 nucleotides: TGTGCCAGCAGCGTAGGGCGCTTGGAAGAGACCCAGTACTTC. Translated, it gives CASSVGRLEETQYF.

The chain is built from TRBV27 and TRBJ2-3; TRBD2 matches at 9 bases. CDR1 and CDR2 from the germline V gene are MNHEY and SMNVEV (reference sequence). The J segment lost 2 bases and the V segment lost 5 bases, leaving 5 bases of the junction unmatched. The CDR3 runs 15 residues. The CDR3 spells CASSLAGNPTDTQYF. Here the CDR3 DNA reads TGTGCCAGCAGTCTAGCGGGGAATCCCACAGATACGCAGTATTTT.

The chain joins TRBV19 to TRBJ2-1; the match to TRBD2 covers 8 bases. Germline-derived CDR1 and CDR2 are LNHDA and SQIVND (reference sequence). With 7 bases clipped from V and 8 bases from J, the junction kept 22 bases outside the gene matches. The CDR3 is 18 residues long. CDR3 protein: CASTLALRGSGSIYEQFF. CDR3 DNA: TGTGCCAGTACCCTCGCCCTGCGGGGGAGCGGGAGTATCTATGAGCAGTTCTTC.

The V gene is TRBV27, the J gene TRBJ2-1; the match to TRBD2 covers 9 bases. V dropped 8 bases and J dropped 7; count of bases not matched to a gene: 9. This CDR3 has 14 residues. The germline V gene encodes CDR1 MNHEY and CDR2 SMNVEV (reference sequence). CDR3: CASGVSGGSNEQFF. The CDR3 bases are TGTGCCAGCGGGGTGAGCGGGGGGTCGAATGAGCAGTTCTTC.

The rearrangement joins TRBV9 to TRBJ2-2; no definite D call. The CDR3 has 16 amino acids. In germline, CDR1 is SGDLS, CDR2 YYNGEE. V was clipped by 3 bases and J by 5 bases, with 17 bases between them. The CDR3 nucleotides are TGTGCCAGCAGCGCCAGACGTGTGGGTATTACCGGGGAGCTGTTTTTT. This gives the protein CASSARRVGITGELFF.

The CDR3 protein is CASGHSTVSETQYF. DNA for the CDR3: TGTGCCTCCGGACACTCTACAGTTTCGGAGACCCAGTACTTC. The rearrangement joins TRBV30 to TRBJ2-5; a weak D match, TRBD1 (5 bases). The CDR3 runs 14 residues. Germline-derived CDR1 and CDR2 are GTSNPN and SVGIG (reference sequence). The V end lost 7 bases, the J end lost 5 bases, and 20 bases lay between the germline ends.

V usage is TRBV6-5 and J usage is TRBJ1-6, with D possibly TRBD1 on 5 matching bases. Germline loops: CDR1 MNHEY, CDR2 SVGAGI. This CDR3 region has 15 residues. The ends were cut back, 5 bases at V and 5 bases at J, with 13 bases in the middle. The CDR3 nucleotides are TGTGCCAGCAGTCGGGACCCCCAAGATAATTCACCCCTCCACTTT. Its protein is CASSRDPQDNSPLHF.

The chain combines TRBV5-1 with TRBJ2-1; maybe TRBD2 (6 bases). CDR3 size: 15 residues. V dropped 6 bases and J dropped 4 bases, with 17 bases sitting between them. Germline loops: CDR1 SGHRS, CDR2 YFSETQ. The CDR3 nucleotides are TGCGCCAGCACCGGGACTTTGGGGATTTACAATGAGCAGTTCTTC. As protein: CASTGTLGIYNEQFF.

This chain joins TRBV5-4 and TRBJ2-5; D is possibly TRBD1 (6 bases). Trimming removed 4 bases at V and 2 bases at J, with 12 bases between. Germline CDR1 reads SGHNT; CDR2 reads YYREEE (reference sequence). This CDR3 is built from 14 residues. The CDR3 is CASSPGQPQETQYF. CDR3 DNA sequence: TGTGCCAGCAGCCCCGGACAGCCACAAGAGACCCAGTACTTC.

The chain links TRBV7-9 to TRBJ2-2, with TRBD1 matching over 10 bases. CDR3 size: 16 residues. The germline gives CDR1 SEHNR, CDR2 FQNEAQ (reference sequence). V shed 4 bases, J shed 5 bases, and the junction held 7 bases outside the gene matches. This CDR3 reads CASSSPWGQGTGELFF. The DNA for the CDR3 is TGTGCCAGCAGCTCGCCTTGGGGACAGGGGACCGGGGAGCTGTTTTTT.

This chain joins TRBV7-3 and TRBJ2-1; perhaps TRBD2 as D (5 bases). This CDR3 contains 16 residues. V lost 2 bases, J lost 6 bases, and 17 bases lay in between. Germline-derived CDR1 and CDR2 are SGHTA and FQGTGA. DNA of the CDR3: TGTGCCAGCAGCTTAGGGGTGGGAGTCTTCCGCAATGAGCAGTTCTTC. Translating it yields CASSLGVGVFRNEQFF.